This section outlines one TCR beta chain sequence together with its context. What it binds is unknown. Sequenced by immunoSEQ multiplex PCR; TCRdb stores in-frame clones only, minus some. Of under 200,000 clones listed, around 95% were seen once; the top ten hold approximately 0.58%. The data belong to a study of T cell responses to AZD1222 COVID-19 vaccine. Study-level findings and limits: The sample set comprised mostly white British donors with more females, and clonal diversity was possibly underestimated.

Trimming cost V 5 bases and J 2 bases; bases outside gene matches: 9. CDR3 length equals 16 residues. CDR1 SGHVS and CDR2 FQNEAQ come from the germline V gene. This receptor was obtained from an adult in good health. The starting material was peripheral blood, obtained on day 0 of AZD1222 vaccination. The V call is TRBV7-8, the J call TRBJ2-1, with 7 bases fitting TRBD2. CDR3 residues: CASSTEAGSAYNEQFF. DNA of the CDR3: TGTGCCAGCAGCACCGAAGCGGGATCTGCCTACAATGAGCAGTTCTTC.